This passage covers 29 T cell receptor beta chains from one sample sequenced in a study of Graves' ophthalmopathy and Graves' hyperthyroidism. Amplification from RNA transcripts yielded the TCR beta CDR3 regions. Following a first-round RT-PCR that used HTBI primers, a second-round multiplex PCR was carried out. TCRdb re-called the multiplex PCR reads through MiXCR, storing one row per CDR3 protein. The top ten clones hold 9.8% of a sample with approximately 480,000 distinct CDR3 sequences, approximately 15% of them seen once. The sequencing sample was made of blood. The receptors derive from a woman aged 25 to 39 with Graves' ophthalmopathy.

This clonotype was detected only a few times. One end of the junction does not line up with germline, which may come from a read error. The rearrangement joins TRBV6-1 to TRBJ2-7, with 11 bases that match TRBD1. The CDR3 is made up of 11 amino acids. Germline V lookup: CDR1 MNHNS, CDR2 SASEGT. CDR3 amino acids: CASSGTGGARF. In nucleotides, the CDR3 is TGTGCCAGCAGTGGGACAGGGGGCGCGAGATTC.

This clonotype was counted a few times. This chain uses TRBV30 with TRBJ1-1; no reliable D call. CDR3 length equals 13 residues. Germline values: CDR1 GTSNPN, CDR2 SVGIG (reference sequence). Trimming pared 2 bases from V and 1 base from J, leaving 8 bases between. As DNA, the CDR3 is TGTGCCTGGAGTATCGGACCGAACACTGAAGCTTTCTTT. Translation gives CAWSIGPNTEAFF.

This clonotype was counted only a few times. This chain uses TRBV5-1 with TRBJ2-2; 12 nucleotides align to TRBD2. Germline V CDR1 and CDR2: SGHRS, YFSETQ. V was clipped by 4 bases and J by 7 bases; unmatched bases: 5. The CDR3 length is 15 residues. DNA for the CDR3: TGCGCCAGCAGCGAGACTAGCGGGGGTTTCGGGGAGCTGTTTTTT. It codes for CASSETSGGFGELFF.

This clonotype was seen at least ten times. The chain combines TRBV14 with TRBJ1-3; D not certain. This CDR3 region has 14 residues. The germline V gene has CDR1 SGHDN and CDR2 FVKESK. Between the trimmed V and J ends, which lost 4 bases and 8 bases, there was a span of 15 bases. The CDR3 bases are TGTGCCAGCAGCCGACTGGGGAATTTGGACACCATATATTTT. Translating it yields CASSRLGNLDTIYF.

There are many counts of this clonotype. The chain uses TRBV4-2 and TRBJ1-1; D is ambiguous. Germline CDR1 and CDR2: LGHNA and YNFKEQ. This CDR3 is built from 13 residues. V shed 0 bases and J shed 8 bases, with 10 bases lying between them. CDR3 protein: CASSQEIPEEAFF. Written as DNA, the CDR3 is TGTGCCAGCAGCCAAGAGATTCCAGAAGAAGCTTTCTTT.

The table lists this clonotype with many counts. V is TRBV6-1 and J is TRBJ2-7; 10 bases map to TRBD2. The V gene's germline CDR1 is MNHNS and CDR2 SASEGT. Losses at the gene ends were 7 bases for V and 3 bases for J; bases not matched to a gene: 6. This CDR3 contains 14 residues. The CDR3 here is CASIPGTSVYEQYF. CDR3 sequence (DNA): TGTGCCAGCATCCCCGGGACTAGCGTCTACGAGCAGTACTTC.

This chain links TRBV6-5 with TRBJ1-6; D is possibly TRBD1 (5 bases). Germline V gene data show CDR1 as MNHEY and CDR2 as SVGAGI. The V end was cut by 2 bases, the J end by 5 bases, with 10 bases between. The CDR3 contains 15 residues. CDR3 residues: CASSYGALHNSPLHF. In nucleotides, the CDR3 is TGTGCCAGCAGTTACGGGGCACTACATAATTCACCCCTCCACTTT.

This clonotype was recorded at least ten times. The CDR3 bases are TGTGCCTGGAGTGCTCCCGGGAGTACTGAAGCTTTCTTT. As protein: CAWSAPGSTEAFF. The genes are TRBV30 and TRBJ1-1; D is unresolved. V was cut by 1 base and J by 5 bases, with 11 bases left in between. Germline V CDR1 and CDR2: GTSNPN, SVGIG (reference sequence). The CDR3 sequence is 13 residues long.

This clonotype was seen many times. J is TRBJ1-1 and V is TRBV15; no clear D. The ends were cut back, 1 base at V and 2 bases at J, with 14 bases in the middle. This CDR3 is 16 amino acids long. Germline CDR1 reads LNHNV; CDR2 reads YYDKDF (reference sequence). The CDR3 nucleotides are TGTGCCACCAGCAGAGGTAGGAGTCAACTCAACACTGAAGCTTTCTTT. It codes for CATSRGRSQLNTEAFF.

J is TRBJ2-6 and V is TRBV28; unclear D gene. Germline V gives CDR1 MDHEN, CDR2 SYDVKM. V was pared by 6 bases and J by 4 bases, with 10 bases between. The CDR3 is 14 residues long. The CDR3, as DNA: TGTGCCAGCAGCCGAGCAACCGGGGCCAACGTCCTGACTTTC. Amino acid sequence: CASSRATGANVLTF.

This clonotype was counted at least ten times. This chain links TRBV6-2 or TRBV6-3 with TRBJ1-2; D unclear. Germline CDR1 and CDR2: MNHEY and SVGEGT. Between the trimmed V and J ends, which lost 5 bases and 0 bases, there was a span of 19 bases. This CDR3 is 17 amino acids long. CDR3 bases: TGTGCCAGCAGTACTATACGCCGGACGTCAACTAACTATGGCTACACCTTC. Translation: CASSTIRRTSTNYGYTF.

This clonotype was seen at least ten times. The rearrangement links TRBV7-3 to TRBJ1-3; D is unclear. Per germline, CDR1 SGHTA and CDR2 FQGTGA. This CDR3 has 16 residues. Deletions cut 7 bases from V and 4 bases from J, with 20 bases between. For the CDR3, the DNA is TGTGCCAGCAACCCTTTAAGGTCTTCGGGGGGAAACACCATATATTTT. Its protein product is CASNPLRSSGGNTIYF.

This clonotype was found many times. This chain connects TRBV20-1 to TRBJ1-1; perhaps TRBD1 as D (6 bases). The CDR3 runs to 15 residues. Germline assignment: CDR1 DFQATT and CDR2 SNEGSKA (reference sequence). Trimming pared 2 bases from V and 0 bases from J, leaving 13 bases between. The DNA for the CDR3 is TGCAGTGCTAGACTTCCTAGGGGGATGAACACTGAAGCTTTCTTT. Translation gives CSARLPRGMNTEAFF.

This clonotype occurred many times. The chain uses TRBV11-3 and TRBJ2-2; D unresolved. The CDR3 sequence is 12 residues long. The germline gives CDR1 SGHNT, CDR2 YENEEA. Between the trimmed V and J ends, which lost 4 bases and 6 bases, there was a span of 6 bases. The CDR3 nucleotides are TGTGCCAGCAGCTCCCAGCCCGGGGAGCTGTTTTTT. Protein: CASSSQPGELFF.

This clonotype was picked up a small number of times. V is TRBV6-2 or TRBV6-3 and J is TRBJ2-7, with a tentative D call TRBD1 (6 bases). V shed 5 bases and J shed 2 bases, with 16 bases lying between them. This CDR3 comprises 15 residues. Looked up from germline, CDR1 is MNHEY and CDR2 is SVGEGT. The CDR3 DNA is TGTGCCAGCAGTACGCTCGGGACACCACCCTACGAGCAGTACTTC. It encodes CASSTLGTPPYEQYF.

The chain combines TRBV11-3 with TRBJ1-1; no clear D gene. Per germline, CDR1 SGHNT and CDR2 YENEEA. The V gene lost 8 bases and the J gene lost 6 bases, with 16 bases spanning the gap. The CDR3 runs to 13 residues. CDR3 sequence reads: CASRSLADPEAFF. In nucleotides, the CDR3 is TGTGCCAGCCGTTCGTTAGCGGATCCTGAAGCTTTCTTT.

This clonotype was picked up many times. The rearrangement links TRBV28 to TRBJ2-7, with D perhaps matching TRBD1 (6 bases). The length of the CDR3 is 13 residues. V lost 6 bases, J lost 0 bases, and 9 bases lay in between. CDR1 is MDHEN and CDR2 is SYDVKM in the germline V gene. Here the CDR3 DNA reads TGTGCCAGCAGGGAGACAGGCTCCTACGAGCAGTACTTC. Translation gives CASRETGSYEQYF.

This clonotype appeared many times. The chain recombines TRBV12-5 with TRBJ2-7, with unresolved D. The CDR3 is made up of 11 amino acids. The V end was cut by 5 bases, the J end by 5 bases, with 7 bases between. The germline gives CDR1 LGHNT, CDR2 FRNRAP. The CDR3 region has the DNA TGTGCTAGTGGTGCCTTAAACGAGCAGTACTTC. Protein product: CASGALNEQYF.

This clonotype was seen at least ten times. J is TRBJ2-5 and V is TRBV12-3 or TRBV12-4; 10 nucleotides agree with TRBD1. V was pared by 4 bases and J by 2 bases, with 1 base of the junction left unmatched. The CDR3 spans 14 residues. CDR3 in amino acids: CASSWTGGQETQYF. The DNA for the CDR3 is TGTGCCAGCAGTTGGACAGGGGGGCAAGAGACCCAGTACTTC.

DNA for the CDR3: TGTGCCAGCAGCTTACCGAGCGAGACCCAGTACTTC. The encoded protein is CASSLPSETQYF. The chain uses TRBV7-2 and TRBJ2-5, with D hard to call. From germline, CDR1 is SGHTA and CDR2 FQGNSA. V gave up 2 bases and J gave up 5 bases, with 6 bases separating them. This CDR3 is built from 12 residues.

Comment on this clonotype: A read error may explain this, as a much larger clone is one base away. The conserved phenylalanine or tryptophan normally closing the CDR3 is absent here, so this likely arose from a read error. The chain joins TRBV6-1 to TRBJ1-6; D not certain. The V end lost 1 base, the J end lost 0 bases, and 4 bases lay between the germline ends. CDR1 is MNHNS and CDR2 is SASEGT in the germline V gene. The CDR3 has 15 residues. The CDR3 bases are TGTGCCAGCAGTGAAGAGGCCTCCTATAATTCACCCCTCCACTGT. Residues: CASSEEASYNSPLHC.

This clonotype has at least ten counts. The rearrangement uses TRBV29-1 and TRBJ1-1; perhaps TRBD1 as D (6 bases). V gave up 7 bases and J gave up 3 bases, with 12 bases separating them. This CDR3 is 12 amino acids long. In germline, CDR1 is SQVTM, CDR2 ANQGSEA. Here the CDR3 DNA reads TGCAGCGGGGGGGCACAGCACACTGAAGCTTTCTTT. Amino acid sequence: CSGGAQHTEAFF.

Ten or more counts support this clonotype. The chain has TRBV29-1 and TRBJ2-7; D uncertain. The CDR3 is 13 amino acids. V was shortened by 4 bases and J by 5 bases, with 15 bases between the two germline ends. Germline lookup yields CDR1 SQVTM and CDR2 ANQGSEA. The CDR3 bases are TGCAGCGTTGGATGGGGTTCAGGTAACGAGCAGTACTTC. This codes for CSVGWGSGNEQYF.

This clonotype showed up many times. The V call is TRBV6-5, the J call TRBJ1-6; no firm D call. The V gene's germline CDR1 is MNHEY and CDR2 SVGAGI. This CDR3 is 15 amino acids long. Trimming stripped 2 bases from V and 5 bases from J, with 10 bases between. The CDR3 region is CASSYDGLNNSPLHF. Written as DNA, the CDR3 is TGTGCCAGCAGTTACGATGGCCTGAATAATTCACCCCTCCACTTT.

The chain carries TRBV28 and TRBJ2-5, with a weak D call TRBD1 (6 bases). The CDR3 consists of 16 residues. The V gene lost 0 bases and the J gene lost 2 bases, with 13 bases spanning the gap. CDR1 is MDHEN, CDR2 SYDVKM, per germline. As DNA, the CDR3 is TGTGCCAGCAGTTTATGGGGTCCCGGGACACAAGAGACCCAGTACTTC. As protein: CASSLWGPGTQETQYF.

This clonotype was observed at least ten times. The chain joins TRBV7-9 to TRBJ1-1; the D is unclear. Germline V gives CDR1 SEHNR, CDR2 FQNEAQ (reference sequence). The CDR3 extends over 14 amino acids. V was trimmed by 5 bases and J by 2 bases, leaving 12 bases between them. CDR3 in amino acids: CASSPQTLNTEAFF. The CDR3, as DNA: TGTGCCAGCAGCCCTCAGACACTAAACACTGAAGCTTTCTTT. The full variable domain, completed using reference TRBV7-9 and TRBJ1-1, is DTGVSQNPRHKITKRGQNVTFRCDPISEHNRLYWYRQTLGQGPEFLTYFQNEAQLEKSRLLSDRFSAERPKGSFSTLEIQRTEQGDSAMYLCASSPQTLNTEAFFGQGTRLTVV.

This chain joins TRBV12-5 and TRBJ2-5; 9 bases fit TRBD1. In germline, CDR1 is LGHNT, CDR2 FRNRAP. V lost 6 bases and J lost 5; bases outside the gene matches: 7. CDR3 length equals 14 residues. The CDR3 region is CASGFGQGYETQYF. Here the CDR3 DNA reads TGTGCTAGTGGCTTCGGACAGGGGTACGAGACCCAGTACTTC.

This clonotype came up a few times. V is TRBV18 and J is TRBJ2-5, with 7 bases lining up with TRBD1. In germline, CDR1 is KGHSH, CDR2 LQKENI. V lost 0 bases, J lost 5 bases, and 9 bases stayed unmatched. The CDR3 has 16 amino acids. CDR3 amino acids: CASSPPWDSPWETQYF. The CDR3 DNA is TGTGCCAGCTCACCACCTTGGGACAGCCCGTGGGAGACCCAGTACTTC.

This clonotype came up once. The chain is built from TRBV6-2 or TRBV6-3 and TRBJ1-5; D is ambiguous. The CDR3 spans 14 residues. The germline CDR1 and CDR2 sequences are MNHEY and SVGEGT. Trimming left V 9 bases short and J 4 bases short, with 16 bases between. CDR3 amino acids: CASGSRRENQPQHF. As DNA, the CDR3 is TGTGCCAGTGGGTCGCGGAGGGAGAATCAGCCCCAGCATTTT.